One and the same sample provided the 21 T cell receptor beta chains below, sequenced in a study of cytomegalovirus exposure and HLA in healthy donors. Primers included in the PCR were 60 Vbeta and 13 Jbeta primers. Measured with immunoSEQ multiplex PCR; TCRdb has only the in-frame clones, and not every one. The table records about 170,000 clones, 84% of them present only once. Sequencing used PBMCs. Every receptor here comes from a boy aged 2 to 9 in good health and CMV-seronegative.

The chain couples TRBV2 to TRBJ1-4, with 7 nucleotides matching TRBD1. The germline CDR1 and CDR2 sequences are SNHLY and FYNNEI. J was trimmed by 8 bases and V by 6 bases; bases with no gene match: 9. CDR3 size: 14 residues. The chain's CDR3 is CASRADRYYEKLFF. CDR3 sequence (DNA): TGTGCCAGCAGGGCGGACAGGTATTACGAAAAACTGTTTTTT.

The J gene is TRBJ2-1, the V gene TRBV19, with TRBD2 identical over 15 bases. J lost 3 bases, V lost 6 bases, and 9 bases had no gene match. CDR1 is LNHDA, CDR2 SQIVND, per germline (reference sequence). This CDR3 is 18 amino acids long. The CDR3 coding sequence is TGTGCCAGTAGCCGGACTAGCGGGAGGGAGTCGGTCTACAATGAGCAGTTCTTC. This gives the protein CASSRTSGRESVYNEQFF.

In this sample, this clone turned up a few times. This chain links TRBV4-1 with TRBJ2-1, with D perhaps TRBD1 (6 bases). V shed 1 base and J shed 2 bases, with 15 bases lying between them. The CDR3 is made up of 17 amino acids. CDR1 is MGHRA, CDR2 YSYEKL, per germline. The CDR3 here is CASSQVAGTHAYNEQFF. The CDR3 DNA is TGCGCCAGCAGCCAAGTTGCCGGGACACATGCCTACAATGAGCAGTTCTTC.

This clone was detected only a few times. This rearrangement joins TRBV19 to TRBJ1-4, with TRBD1 as a possible D gene (6 bases). Trimming left V 6 bases short and J 0 bases short, with 11 bases between. This CDR3 spans 15 amino acids. The germline V gene encodes CDR1 LNHDA and CDR2 SQIVND (reference sequence). CDR3 sequence: CASRHREATNEKLFF. CDR3 in DNA: TGTGCCAGTAGGCACAGGGAAGCAACTAATGAAAAACTGTTTTTT. The full variable domain, rest sourced from reference TRBV19 and TRBJ1-4, is DGGITQSPKYLFRKEGQNVTLSCEQNLNHDAMYWYRQDPGQGLRLIYYSQIVNDFQKGDIAEGYSVSREKKESFPLTVTSAQKNPTAFYLCASRHREATNEKLFFGSGTQLSVL.

This clone occurred once. The V call is TRBV10-3, the J call TRBJ2-3, with TRBD2 matching 8 bases. The CDR3 loop spans 18 amino acids. CDR1 ENHRY and CDR2 SYGVKD come from the germline V gene. V shed 6 bases, J shed 0 bases, and the junction held 14 bases outside the gene matches. CDR3 nucleotide sequence: TGTGCCATCAGCGCTGAAAGGGGACTAGGCTCGAGCACAGATACGCAGTATTTT. Encoded protein: CAISAERGLGSSTDTQYF.

The rearrangement links TRBV11-2 to TRBJ1-2, with TRBD1 matching over 7 bases. The germline CDR1 and CDR2 sequences are SGHAT and FQNNGV. Trimming cost V 1 base and J 6 bases; bases outside gene matches: 5. CDR3 length: 14 residues. Here the CDR3 reads CASSLGGQYNGYTF. CDR3 DNA sequence: TGTGCCAGCAGCTTAGGGGGACAGTACAATGGCTACACCTTC.

The chain has TRBV19 and TRBJ1-5; 11 positions agree with TRBD1. Germline V gene lookup returns CDR1 LNHDA and CDR2 SQIVND (reference sequence). This CDR3 region has 19 residues. Trimming took 5 bases from V and 3 from J; bases not matched to a gene: 15. In DNA form, the CDR3 reads TGTGCCAGTAGTCCTCGGGGAGGACAGGGGGCTGTGGACAATCAGCCCCAGCATTTT. This gives the protein CASSPRGGQGAVDNQPQHF.

V gene TRBV15 combines with J gene TRBJ2-3, with no clear D. This CDR3 has 15 residues. The V gene lost 0 bases and the J gene lost 1 base, with 8 bases spanning the gap. CDR1 and CDR2 (germline): LNHNV, YYDKDF (reference sequence). CDR3 sequence (DNA): TGTGCCACCAGCAGAGATAAGGCGGGCACAGATACGCAGTATTTT. It encodes CATSRDKAGTDTQYF.

This clone was counted a single time. V usage is TRBV2 and J usage is TRBJ2-7, with 8 bases fitting TRBD2. Germline trimming cut 7 bases from V and 2 bases from J; bases unmatched to any gene: 4. This CDR3 is 13 amino acids long. Germline values: CDR1 SNHLY, CDR2 FYNNEI. CDR3 bases: TGTGCCAGCATCGGGACTAGTGCCTACGAGCAGTACTTC. The encoded protein is CASIGTSAYEQYF.

The gene calls are TRBV19 and TRBJ2-7; D unresolved. Germline V gene lookup returns CDR1 LNHDA and CDR2 SQIVND (reference sequence). Trimming pared 5 bases from V and 1 base from J, leaving 12 bases between. CDR3 size: 14 residues. The CDR3 DNA reads as TGTGCCAGTAGTGTCCGGTCGAGATCCTACGAGCAGTACTTC. As protein: CASSVRSRSYEQYF.

In its sample, this clone was seen once. The gene calls are TRBV9 and TRBJ2-5; TRBD1 matches 7 bases. V gave up 3 bases and J gave up 4 bases; unmatched junction bases: 3. The CDR3 has 13 residues. CDR1 and CDR2 (germline): SGDLS, YYNGEE. The CDR3 DNA sequence: TGTGCCAGCAGCGGACAGGGCGTAGAGACCCAGTACTTC. It yields the protein CASSGQGVETQYF.

The chain uses TRBV30 and TRBJ2-5; possibly TRBD2 for D (7 bases). The CDR3 totals 15 residues. Trimming pared 0 bases from V and 4 bases from J, leaving 15 bases between. Germline CDR1 and CDR2: GTSNPN and SVGIG (reference sequence). The CDR3 protein is CAWSVGGGPPETQYF. DNA for the CDR3: TGTGCCTGGAGTGTAGGGGGAGGGCCCCCAGAGACCCAGTACTTC.

The CDR3 DNA reads as TGTGCCAGCAGTTTTCGGTCATACACTGAAGCTTTCTTT. This translates into CASSFRSYTEAFF. The chain links TRBV28 to TRBJ1-1; D ambiguous. Germline CDR1 is MDHEN and CDR2 is SYDVKM. Trimming removed 3 bases at V and 3 bases at J, with 8 bases between. CDR3 length: 13 amino acids.

J is TRBJ1-3 and V is TRBV15, with D unclear. Germline lookup yields CDR1 LNHNV and CDR2 YYDKDF (reference sequence). The CDR3 has 15 residues. With 5 bases removed from V and 0 bases from J, the gap between germline ends came to 11 bases. This CDR3 is CATSPDGSSGNTIYF. The CDR3 bases are TGTGCCACCAGCCCCGACGGGAGCTCTGGAAACACCATATATTTT.

V and J are TRBV7-9 and TRBJ2-1, with D unresolved. CDR1 is SEHNR and CDR2 is FQNEAQ in the germline V gene (reference sequence). The CDR3 length is 12 residues. V dropped 4 bases and J dropped 8 bases, with 9 bases sitting between them. Written as DNA, the CDR3 is TGTGCCAGCAGCTCCGAGGCGGATGAGCAGTTCTTC. Its protein is CASSSEADEQFF.

V is TRBV5-4 and J is TRBJ2-5; perhaps TRBD2 as D (6 bases). The last part of the DNA fits TRBJ2-7 better; the J call may be wrong. CDR3 length: 18 residues. Looked up from germline, CDR1 is SGHNT and CDR2 is YYREEE (reference sequence). CDR3 DNA sequence: TGTGCCAGCAGCAAAAACACCATCGAAGCGGGCCCCTCCTACGAGCAGTACTTC. This codes for CASSKNTIEAGPSYEQYF.

The CDR3 DNA is TGTGCCAGCAAAGGGACACTGAACACCGGGGAGCTGTTTTTT. Protein product: CASKGTLNTGELFF. The chain recombines TRBV28 with TRBJ2-2, with a weak D call TRBD1 (6 bases). The V end lost 7 bases, the J end lost 1 base, and 10 bases lay between the germline ends. The CDR3 has 14 residues. CDR1 and CDR2 (germline): MDHEN, SYDVKM.

V and J are TRBV7-9 and TRBJ2-7; maybe TRBD1 (5 bases). The CDR3 is made up of 14 amino acids. The germline V and J ends were trimmed by 5 bases and 5 bases, with 16 bases remaining between them. CDR1 is SEHNR, CDR2 FQNEAQ, per germline (reference sequence). The CDR3 region is CASSPDSPVDEQYF. The DNA of the CDR3 is TGTGCCAGCAGCCCAGACAGCCCCGTGGACGAGCAGTACTTC.

This clone showed up just once. This chain joins TRBV5-6 and TRBJ2-3; D is uncertain. The length of the CDR3 is 15 residues. Germline CDR1 is SGHDT and CDR2 is YYEEEE. Trimming left V 1 base short and J 1 base short, with 10 bases between. As DNA, the CDR3 is TGTGCCAGCAGCTTGAGTGTCCAGGGCACAGATACGCAGTATTTT. This encodes CASSLSVQGTDTQYF.

This chain uses TRBV5-1 with TRBJ2-1, with 11 nucleotides matching TRBD2. The J segment lost 5 bases and the V segment lost 1 base, leaving 5 bases of the junction unmatched. This CDR3 has 16 amino acids. Looked up from germline, CDR1 is SGHRS and CDR2 is YFSETQ. CDR3 sequence (DNA): TGCGCCAGCAGCTTGATTGCGGGACTAGCGGACAATGAGCAGTTCTTC. Encoded protein: CASSLIAGLADNEQFF.

CDR3: CASSSGTGALPYEQYF. In DNA, the CDR3 is TGTGCCAGCAGTTCCGGGACAGGGGCCCTCCCATACGAGCAGTACTTC. The rearrangement uses TRBV27 and TRBJ2-7, with TRBD1 matching over 10 bases. Losses at the gene ends were 4 bases for V and 4 bases for J; bases not matched to a gene: 10. Germline V lookup: CDR1 MNHEY, CDR2 SMNVEV (reference sequence). The CDR3 contains 16 residues.